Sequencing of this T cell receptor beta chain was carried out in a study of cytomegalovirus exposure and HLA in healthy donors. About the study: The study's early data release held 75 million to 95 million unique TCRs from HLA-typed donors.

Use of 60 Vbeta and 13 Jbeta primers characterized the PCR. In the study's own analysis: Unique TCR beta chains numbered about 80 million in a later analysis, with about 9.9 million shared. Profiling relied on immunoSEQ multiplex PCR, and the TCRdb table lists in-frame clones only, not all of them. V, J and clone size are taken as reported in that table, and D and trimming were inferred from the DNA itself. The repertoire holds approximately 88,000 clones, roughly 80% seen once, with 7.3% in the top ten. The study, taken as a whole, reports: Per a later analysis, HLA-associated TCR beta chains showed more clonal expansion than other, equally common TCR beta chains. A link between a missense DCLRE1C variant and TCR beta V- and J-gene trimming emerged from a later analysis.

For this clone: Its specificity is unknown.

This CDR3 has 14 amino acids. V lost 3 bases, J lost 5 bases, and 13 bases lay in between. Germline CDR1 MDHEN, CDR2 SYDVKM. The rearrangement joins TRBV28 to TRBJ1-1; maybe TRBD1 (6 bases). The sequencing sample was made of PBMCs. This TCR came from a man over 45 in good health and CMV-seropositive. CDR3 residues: CASSLGTGKTEAFF. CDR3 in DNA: TGTGCCAGCAGTTTGGGCACAGGGAAGACTGAAGCTTTCTTT.